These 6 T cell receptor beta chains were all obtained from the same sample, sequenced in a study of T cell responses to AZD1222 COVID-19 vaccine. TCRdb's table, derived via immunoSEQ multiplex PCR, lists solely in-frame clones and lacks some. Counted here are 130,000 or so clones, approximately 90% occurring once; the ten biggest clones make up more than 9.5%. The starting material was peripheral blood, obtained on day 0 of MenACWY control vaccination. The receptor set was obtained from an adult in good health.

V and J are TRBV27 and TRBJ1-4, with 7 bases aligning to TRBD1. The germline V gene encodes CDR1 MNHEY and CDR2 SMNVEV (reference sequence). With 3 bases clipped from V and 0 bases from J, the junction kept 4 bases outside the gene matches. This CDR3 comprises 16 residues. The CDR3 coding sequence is TGTGCCAGCAGTTTGAGACAGGGCGCAACTAATGAAAAACTGTTTTTT. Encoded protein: CASSLRQGATNEKLFF. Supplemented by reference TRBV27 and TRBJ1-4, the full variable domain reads EAQVTQNPRYLITVTGKKLTVTCSQNMNHEYMSWYRQDPGLGLRQIYYSMNVEVTDKGDVPEGYKVSRKEKRNFPLILESPSPNQTSLYFCASSLRQGATNEKLFFGSGTQLSVL.

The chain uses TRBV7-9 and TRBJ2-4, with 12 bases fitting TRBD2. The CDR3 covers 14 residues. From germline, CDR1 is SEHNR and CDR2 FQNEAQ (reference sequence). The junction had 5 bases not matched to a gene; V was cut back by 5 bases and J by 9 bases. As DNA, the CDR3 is TGTGCCAGCAGCCCTAGCGGGAGGGCGGCCATTCAGTACTTC. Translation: CASSPSGRAAIQYF.

The CDR3 is CASSLTPTNHYSNQPQHF. The DNA for the CDR3 is TGTGCCAGCAGTCTAACCCCGACTAATCACTATAGCAATCAGCCCCAGCATTTT. The rearrangement uses TRBV27 and TRBJ1-5; D gene unclear. This CDR3 is 18 amino acids long. Germline V gives CDR1 MNHEY, CDR2 SMNVEV (reference sequence). V lost 5 bases and J 0 bases, leaving 20 bases between the germline ends.

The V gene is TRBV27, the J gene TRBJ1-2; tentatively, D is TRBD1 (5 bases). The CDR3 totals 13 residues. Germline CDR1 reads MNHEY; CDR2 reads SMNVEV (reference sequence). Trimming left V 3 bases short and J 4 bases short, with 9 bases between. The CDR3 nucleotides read TGTGCCAGCAGTTTGAGAGGGGTCTATGGCTACACCTTC. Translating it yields CASSLRGVYGYTF.

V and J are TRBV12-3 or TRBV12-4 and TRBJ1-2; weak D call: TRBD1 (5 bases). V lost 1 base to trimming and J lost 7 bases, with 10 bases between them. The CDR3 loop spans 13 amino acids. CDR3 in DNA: TGTGCCAGCAGTTTAGGGTTGGGGGGTGGCTACACCTTC. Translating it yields CASSLGLGGGYTF.

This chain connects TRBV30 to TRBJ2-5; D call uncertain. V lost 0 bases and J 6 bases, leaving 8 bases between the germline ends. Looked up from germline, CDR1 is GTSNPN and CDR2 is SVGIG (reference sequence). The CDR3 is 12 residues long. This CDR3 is CAWSVVKKTQYF. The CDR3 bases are TGTGCCTGGAGTGTTGTCAAGAAGACCCAGTACTTC.